These 13 T cell receptor beta chains were sequenced from one sample in a study of long-term antiretroviral therapy in people with HIV. At survey level, the immunoSEQ assay was run in its v3.0 version. The data were produced by immunoSEQ multiplex PCR, yet TCRdb's version contains in-frame clones alone and is incomplete. The sample contains under 20,000 clones, around nine tenths of which appear only once. The material sequenced was unsorted PBMCs, taken 0.5 years after starting antiretroviral therapy. Receptor source: a man aged 40-55 years with HIV.

This clone is termed medium-sized (0.01 to 0.1%). The rearrangement joins TRBV15 to TRBJ1-2; D remains ambiguous. V was trimmed by 2 bases and J by 8 bases, leaving 12 bases between them. The CDR3 totals 13 residues. Germline V gene lookup returns CDR1 LNHNV and CDR2 YYDKDF (reference sequence). The CDR3 DNA follows: TGTGCCACCAGCAGACCGGGTCGAGAAGGCTACACCTTC. This gives the protein CATSRPGREGYTF.

A remark on this clone: The sample carries other DNA sequences with the same CDR3. V is TRBV11-2 and J is TRBJ2-7; 8 bases match TRBD1. This CDR3 comprises 15 residues. The ends lost 1 base at V and 2 bases at J; junction bases unmatched: 4. Looked up from germline, CDR1 is SGHAT and CDR2 is FQNNGV. CDR3 sequence reads: CASSLGAGGPYEQYF. The CDR3 DNA follows: TGTGCCAGCAGCTTAGGGGCAGGGGGCCCCTACGAGCAGTACTTC.

The CDR3 loop is CASIKGGTLENEQYF. In DNA, the CDR3 is TGTGCCAGCATCAAAGGGGGCACTCTGGAAAACGAGCAGTACTTC. The chain employs TRBV7-2 and TRBJ2-7; 7 bases map to TRBD1. V gave up 7 bases and J gave up 5 bases; unmatched junction bases: 14. The CDR3 totals 15 residues. CDR1 SGHTA and CDR2 FQGNSA come from the germline V gene. The full variable domain, completed using reference TRBV7-2 and TRBJ2-7, is GAGVSQSPSNKVTEKGKDVELRCDPISGHTALYWYRQSLGQGLEFLIYFQGNSAPDKSGLPSDRFSAERTGGSVSTLTIQRTQQEDSAVYLCASIKGGTLENEQYFGPGTRLTVT.

This chain connects TRBV6-5 to TRBJ2-1, with 7 positions matching TRBD2. V trimming: 6 bases; J trimming: 6 bases; junction bases outside the gene matches: 11. The V gene's germline CDR1 is MNHEY and CDR2 SVGAGI. CDR3 size: 15 residues. CDR3: CASSPGSGASNEQFF. CDR3 nucleotide sequence: TGTGCCAGCAGCCCGGGAAGCGGGGCTTCCAATGAGCAGTTCTTC.

The chain carries TRBV7-8 and TRBJ1-5; D is possibly TRBD1 (6 bases). The germline V gene encodes CDR1 SGHVS and CDR2 FQNEAQ. V lost 1 base, J lost 5 bases, and 12 bases lay in between. The CDR3 is 15 residues long. The CDR3 bases are TGTGCCAGCAGCTTAGTCCAGGGGTGGGATCAGCCCCAGCATTTT. Protein: CASSLVQGWDQPQHF.

This chain links TRBV7-3 with TRBJ2-2, with D tentatively TRBD2 (6 bases). Trimming removed 5 bases from V and 7 bases from J, with 14 bases in between. Germline values: CDR1 SGHTA, CDR2 FQGTGA. The CDR3 extends over 14 amino acids. CDR3 sequence (DNA): TGTGCCAGCAGCCCATCCGGGGGAGGCGGGGAGCTGTTTTTT. Its protein is CASSPSGGGGELFF.

V usage is TRBV4-3 and J usage is TRBJ2-3; TRBD2 matches 7 bases. This CDR3 comprises 16 residues. CDR1 and CDR2 (germline): LGHNA, YSLEER. J lost 4 bases, V lost 4 bases, and 11 bases had no gene match. The CDR3 sequence is CASSPSSSGGADTQYF. The CDR3 nucleotides are TGCGCCAGCAGCCCCTCATCTTCGGGAGGCGCAGATACGCAGTATTTT.

The chain links TRBV5-4 to TRBJ1-1; no firm D call. This CDR3 comprises 13 residues. Germline assignment: CDR1 SGHNT and CDR2 YYREEE (reference sequence). V was cut by 0 bases and J by 3 bases, with 6 bases left in between. CDR3 DNA: TGTGCCAGCAGCTTGGACACTCACACTGAAGCTTTCTTT. Its translation: CASSLDTHTEAFF.

The CDR3 here is CSWGRRTEQYF. The DNA of the CDR3 is TGTTCCTGGGGCAGGCGAACCGAGCAGTACTTC. This chain connects TRBV28 to TRBJ2-7; tentatively, D is TRBD1 (5 bases). Germline lookup yields CDR1 MDHEN and CDR2 SYDVKM. The CDR3 consists of 11 residues.

The chain is built from TRBV29-1 and TRBJ2-3; the D is unclear. The germline V and J ends were trimmed by 5 bases and 0 bases, with 9 bases remaining between them. Germline V CDR1 and CDR2: SQVTM, ANQGSEA. This CDR3 spans 13 amino acids. CDR3 region: CSVHGRSTDTQYF. CDR3 sequence (DNA): TGCAGCGTTCACGGGCGAAGCACAGATACGCAGTATTTT.

The chain carries TRBV21-1 and TRBJ2-7. TRBV21-1 has pseudogene status. CDR3 length: 18 amino acids. The CDR3 spells CASTASHPAASPGSEQYF. The CDR3, as DNA: TGTGCCAGCACAGCAAGCCACCCAGCAGCAAGCCCGGGCTCCGAGCAGTACTTC.

This sequence joins TRBV28 and TRBJ1-1; tentative D call: TRBD1 (5 bases). Per germline, CDR1 MDHEN and CDR2 SYDVKM. The germline V and J ends were trimmed by 3 bases and 0 bases, with 14 bases remaining between them. The CDR3 length is 16 residues. DNA for the CDR3: TGTGCCAGCAGTTTCCCCCGTGGGGGGTTGAACACTGAAGCTTTCTTT. It yields the protein CASSFPRGGLNTEAFF.

This chain links TRBV28 with TRBJ1-1; weak D call: TRBD1 (5 bases). The V gene's germline CDR1 is MDHEN and CDR2 SYDVKM. The length of the CDR3 is 14 residues. V lost 10 bases and J 3 bases, leaving 18 bases between the germline ends. The CDR3, as DNA: TGTGCCATTAAGAGGGGACCCAAAGACACTGAAGCTTTCTTT. Translated, it gives CAIKRGPKDTEAFF.